The text below deals with one T cell receptor beta chain. Its antigen is unidentified. The data were taken from a study of CD8 T cells in ankylosing spondylitis. TCRdb recomputed calls from the 5' RACE reads with MiXCR, one row per CDR3 protein. This table has around 150,000 distinct CDR3 sequences, more than 40% appearing once. CDR1 is LGHNA and CDR2 is YNFKEQ in the germline V gene. With V trimmed by 4 bases and J by 0 bases, 10 bases remained unmatched. The CDR3 spans 17 residues. Regarding the study as a whole: Disease-linked clones bore a CD8+ phenotype, appearing relatively rarely in peripheral blood. Enrichment of disease-linked clones was reportedly significant in matched ankylosing spondylitis synovial fluid.

What was sequenced was synovial fluid, either unsorted or a sorted T cell fraction (not recorded which). The chain is built from TRBV4-2 and TRBJ2-3, with TRBD2 matching over 7 bases. The origin of this receptor is a male donor with ankylosing spondylitis. The CDR3 bases are TGTGCCAGCAGCCTGACTACTAGCGAGCCTAGCACAGATACGCAGTATTTT. It codes for CASSLTTSEPSTDTQYF.